A selection of T cell receptor beta chains follows, all from one sample in a study of T-cell memory formation after mild COVID-19. TCRdb fed the 5' RACE reads into MiXCR, producing one record per CDR3 protein. The sample consists of under 450,000 distinct CDR3 sequences, approximately 14% of them appearing once. Sample: PBMCs or a T cell subset sorted from them (not recorded which). The source is a man aged 18 to 29 who had mild COVID-19 (a few samples of this study predate the infection). Cell type and time point are not known. The CDR3 runs from the conserved cysteine through the conserved F or W. A D gene is named only where the DNA matches it firmly. Expanded clones get a size class; other rows say once, few or many, or leave the size out.

J: TRBJ2-5; D: .; size: .; V: TRBV30; CDR3: CAWSVMGFETQYF; DNA: TGTGCCTGGAGTGTAATGGGCTTCGAGACCCAGTACTTC
J: TRBJ2-3; D: .; size: few; V: TRBV9; CDR3: CASSVGGIGTDTQYF; DNA: TGTGCCAGCAGCGTTGGGGGAATTGGCACAGATACGCAGTATTTT
J: TRBJ2-1; D: .; size: .; V: TRBV4-1; CDR3: CASSQELGLQNNEQFF; DNA: TGCGCCAGCAGCCAAGAGCTGGGGCTTCAGAACAATGAGCAGTTCTTC
J: TRBJ1-1; D: TRBD1; size: .; V: TRBV3-1; CDR3: CASSLGRQGVRAFF; DNA: TGTGCCAGCAGCCTCGGTAGACAGGGGGTTCGGGCTTTCTTT
J: TRBJ2-3; D: .; size: .; V: TRBV7-2; CDR3: CASSAGVGSTDTQYF; DNA: TGTGCCAGCAGCGCAGGGGTCGGTAGCACAGATACGCAGTATTTT
J: TRBJ1-2; D: .; size: few; V: TRBV5-1; CDR3: CASSPDRRGYTF; DNA: TGCGCCAGCAGCCCCGACAGGCGCGGCTACACCTTC
J: TRBJ2-1; D: TRBD2; size: .; V: TRBV7-2; CDR3: CASSRNLAGGYNEQFF; DNA: TGTGCCAGCAGCAGAAACCTAGCGGGGGGGTACAATGAGCAGTTCTTC
J: TRBJ2-1; D: TRBD2; size: .; V: TRBV20-1; CDR3: CSASSGGALNEQFF; DNA: TGCAGTGCTTCCAGCGGGGGGGCCCTCAATGAGCAGTTCTTC
J: TRBJ2-1; D: .; size: few; V: TRBV29-1; CDR3: CSVERDNDPPLEQFF; DNA: TGCAGCGTTGAACGGGACAATGACCCCCCTCTAGAGCAGTTCTTC
J: TRBJ1-1; D: TRBD1; size: .; V: TRBV20-1; CDR3: CSATPDRDTEAFF; DNA: TGCAGTGCAACCCCGGACAGGGACACTGAAGCTTTCTTT
J: TRBJ1-1; D: .; size: many; V: TRBV12-3/TRBV12-4; CDR3: CASSLGRGKAFF; DNA: TGTGCCAGCAGTTTGGGCCGGGGGAAAGCTTTCTTT
J: TRBJ2-2; D: .; size: many; V: TRBV5-1; CDR3: CASSLEERASGELFF; DNA: TGCGCCAGCAGCTTGGAGGAAAGGGCGTCCGGGGAGCTGTTTTTT
J: TRBJ2-3; D: TRBD1; size: few; V: TRBV29-1; CDR3: CSVDVPGTGGIDTQYF; DNA: TGCAGCGTTGACGTCCCCGGGACAGGGGGAATAGATACGCAGTATTTT
J: TRBJ1-2; D: .; size: .; V: TRBV7-2; CDR3: CASSVGANYGYTF; DNA: TGTGCCAGCAGCGTAGGAGCTAACTATGGCTACACCTTC
J: TRBJ1-2; D: .; size: few; V: TRBV20-1; CDR3: CSASQPGGYTF; DNA: TGCAGTGCTAGTCAGCCTGGGGGCTACACCTTC
J: TRBJ1-2; D: .; size: .; V: TRBV12-3/TRBV12-4; CDR3: CASSQQASYGYTF; DNA: TGTGCCAGCAGTCAACAGGCCTCCTATGGCTACACCTTC
J: TRBJ1-1; D: .; size: few; V: TRBV20-1; CDR3: CSANRDDGDTEAFF; DNA: TGCAGTGCTAACCGGGACGACGGGGACACTGAAGCTTTCTTT
J: TRBJ1-2; D: .; size: .; V: TRBV27; CDR3: CASSFGGRWGYGYTF; DNA: TGTGCCAGCAGTTTTGGAGGTCGGTGGGGCTATGGCTACACCTTC
J: TRBJ2-1; D: TRBD1; size: few; V: TRBV28; CDR3: CASSTGTGDYNEQFF; DNA: TGTGCCAGCAGTACGGGGACAGGAGACTACAATGAGCAGTTCTTC
J: TRBJ1-2; D: .; size: .; V: TRBV19; CDR3: CASSPGHGANYGYTF; DNA: TGTGCCAGTAGCCCCGGCCACGGAGCTAACTATGGCTACACCTTC
J: TRBJ1-5; D: .; size: .; V: TRBV7-9; CDR3: CASSGGWSRNQPQHF; DNA: TGTGCCAGCAGCGGAGGGTGGTCGCGCAATCAGCCCCAGCATTTT
J: TRBJ2-6; D: .; size: few; V: TRBV10-3; CDR3: CATPSSSGANVLTF; DNA: TGTGCCACCCCTTCGAGTTCTGGGGCCAACGTCCTGACTTTC
J: TRBJ2-1; D: TRBD2; size: .; V: TRBV7-2; CDR3: CASSSDSSGGEPFF; DNA: TGTGCCAGCAGCTCGGATTCTAGCGGGGGGGAGCCTTTCTTC
J: TRBJ1-5; D: .; size: .; V: TRBV12-3/TRBV12-4; CDR3: CASSLRGSDQPQHF; DNA: TGTGCCAGCAGTTTAAGGGGGAGTGATCAGCCCCAGCATTTT
J: TRBJ1-2; D: .; size: .; V: TRBV2; CDR3: CASSEGVWGYTF; DNA: TGTGCCAGCAGTGAGGGGGTGTGGGGCTACACCTTC
J: TRBJ1-1; D: TRBD1; size: few; V: TRBV7-3; CDR3: CASSSRGRMDEAFF; DNA: TGTGCCAGCAGCTCCAGGGGGCGCATGGATGAAGCTTTCTTT
J: TRBJ2-6; D: .; size: .; V: TRBV5-1; CDR3: CASEELSGANVLTF; DNA: TGCGCCAGCGAGGAACTGAGTGGGGCCAACGTCCTGACTTTC
J: TRBJ2-1; D: .; size: few; V: TRBV18; CDR3: CASSMDSLSLYNEQFF; DNA: TGTGCCAGCTCAATGGACAGCTTATCCCTTTACAATGAGCAGTTCTTC
J: TRBJ1-6; D: .; size: few; V: TRBV20-1; CDR3: CSAITREGSKTLHF; DNA: TGCAGTGCTATCACCCGAGAGGGCAGCAAGACCCTCCACTTT
J: TRBJ1-1; D: .; size: .; V: TRBV7-6; CDR3: CASSRLPMNTEAFF; DNA: TGTGCCAGCAGCCGCTTACCCATGAACACTGAAGCTTTCTTT
J: TRBJ1-1; D: .; size: .; V: TRBV6-5; CDR3: CASSYSSSGVERTEAFF; DNA: TGTGCCAGCAGTTACTCGAGTTCTGGGGTAGAAAGGACTGAAGCTTTCTTT
J: TRBJ2-3; D: .; size: .; V: TRBV15; CDR3: CATSRDPIPGGTDTQYF; DNA: TGTGCCACCAGCAGAGACCCCATTCCGGGGGGCACAGATACGCAGTATTTT
J: TRBJ2-1; D: TRBD1; size: many; V: TRBV5-6; CDR3: CASSFGDRAYNEQFF; DNA: TGTGCCAGCAGCTTCGGCGACAGGGCCTACAATGAGCAGTTCTTC
J: TRBJ1-3; D: .; size: few; V: TRBV4-1; CDR3: CASSQEDRNTIYF; DNA: TGCGCCAGCAGCCAAGAAGACCGAAACACCATATATTTT
J: TRBJ2-5; D: TRBD2; size: .; V: TRBV6-2/TRBV6-3; CDR3: CASSPHLAGQETQYF; DNA: TGTGCCAGCAGCCCCCACCTAGCGGGCCAAGAGACCCAGTACTTC
J: TRBJ2-3; D: TRBD1; size: .; V: TRBV20-1; CDR3: CSASRGQGPLTTDTQYF; DNA: TGCAGTGCTAGCAGAGGACAGGGGCCATTAACCACAGATACGCAGTATTTT
J: TRBJ2-1; D: TRBD2; size: few; V: TRBV18; CDR3: CASSTGTSRNEQFF; DNA: TGTGCCAGCTCAACCGGGACTAGCCGCAATGAGCAGTTCTTC
J: TRBJ1-4; D: .; size: .; V: TRBV7-9; CDR3: CASSPTRGQTVEKLFF; DNA: TGTGCCAGCAGCCCCACTCGGGGGCAGACGGTAGAAAAACTGTTTTTT
J: TRBJ2-3; D: TRBD1; size: few; V: TRBV24-1; CDR3: CATSAGQGAADTQYF; DNA: TGTGCCACCAGTGCGGGACAGGGGGCCGCAGATACGCAGTATTTT
J: TRBJ2-1; D: TRBD2; size: few; V: TRBV11-2; CDR3: CASSTTSGYNEQFF; DNA: TGTGCCAGCAGTACGACTAGCGGATACAATGAGCAGTTCTTC
J: TRBJ1-2; D: .; size: .; V: TRBV6-1; CDR3: CASSPLGGFGYTF; DNA: TGTGCCAGCAGTCCCCTTGGGGGATTTGGCTACACCTTC
J: TRBJ2-3; D: .; size: .; V: TRBV5-1; CDR3: CASSLWGARQGPDTQYF; DNA: TGCGCCAGCAGCTTGTGGGGGGCCCGACAGGGTCCAGATACGCAGTATTTT
J: TRBJ2-7; D: .; size: many; V: TRBV4-2; CDR3: CASSLVLRGSSYEQYF; DNA: TGTGCCAGCAGCCTGGTCTTGCGAGGAAGCTCCTACGAGCAGTACTTC
J: TRBJ2-7; D: .; size: .; V: TRBV5-1; CDR3: CASSLGQQVYEQYF; DNA: TGCGCCAGCAGCTTGGGACAGCAAGTTTACGAGCAGTACTTC
J: TRBJ1-1; D: .; size: .; V: TRBV20-1; CDR3: CSARGDTLNTEAFF; DNA: TGCAGTGCTAGAGGAGACACCTTGAACACTGAAGCTTTCTTT
J: TRBJ2-7; D: .; size: few; V: TRBV7-9; CDR3: CASSLIAGIDEQYF; DNA: TGTGCCAGCAGCTTAATCGCAGGTATCGACGAGCAGTACTTC
J: TRBJ2-1; D: .; size: many; V: TRBV10-2; CDR3: CASREGNTLSEQFF; DNA: TGCGCCAGCAGGGAGGGTAATACCCTTAGTGAGCAGTTCTTC
J: TRBJ2-5; D: .; size: few; V: TRBV10-3; CDR3: CASTPRGTAETQYF; DNA: TGTGCCTCCACCCCCAGGGGTACGGCGGAGACCCAGTACTTC
J: TRBJ2-2; D: TRBD1; size: .; V: TRBV5-8; CDR3: CASSSGTGSHGELFF; DNA: TGTGCCAGCAGCTCTGGGACAGGGAGCCACGGGGAGCTGTTTTTT
J: TRBJ2-1; D: .; size: few; V: TRBV7-8; CDR3: CASSLRLGTYNEQFF; DNA: TGTGCCAGCAGCTTACGGCTGGGAACCTACAATGAGCAGTTCTTC
J: TRBJ2-1; D: TRBD2; size: .; V: TRBV30; CDR3: CAWRGQRGGLFNEQFF; DNA: TGTGCCTGGAGGGGTCAGCGGGGGGGCCTGTTCAATGAGCAGTTCTTC
J: TRBJ2-2; D: .; size: few; V: TRBV5-6; CDR3: CASSLGLIGELFF; DNA: TGTGCCAGCAGCTTGGGATTAATCGGGGAGCTGTTTTTT
J: TRBJ2-2; D: .; size: few; V: TRBV7-7; CDR3: CASSLEGNTGELFF; DNA: TGTGCTAGCAGCTTAGAAGGGAACACCGGGGAGCTGTTTTTT
J: TRBJ1-1; D: .; size: .; V: TRBV7-3; CDR3: CASSLQGGVNTEAFF; DNA: TGTGCCAGCAGCTTACAGGGAGGTGTGAACACTGAAGCTTTCTTT
J: TRBJ2-7; D: TRBD1; size: .; V: TRBV20-1; CDR3: CSAKTGGPYEQYF; DNA: TGCAGTGCTAAAACAGGGGGACCCTACGAGCAGTACTTC
J: TRBJ2-4; D: .; size: .; V: TRBV30; CDR3: CAWEGPSIAKNIQYF; DNA: TGTGCCTGGGAAGGTCCGTCCATAGCCAAAAACATTCAGTACTTC
J: TRBJ2-3; D: .; size: few; V: TRBV27; CDR3: CASSVLSLTDTQYF; DNA: TGTGCCAGCAGTGTACTTTCATTAACAGATACGCAGTATTTT
J: TRBJ2-5; D: .; size: few; V: TRBV25-1; CDR3: CASSDPRKGRDQETQYF; DNA: TGTGCCAGCAGTGATCCCCGAAAGGGAAGGGACCAAGAGACCCAGTACTTC
J: TRBJ2-1; D: TRBD2; size: few; V: TRBV2; CDR3: CASSDGTSGYNEQFF; DNA: TGTGCCAGCAGTGACGGGACTAGCGGTTACAATGAGCAGTTCTTC